This T cell receptor beta chain was observed in a study of post-analysis software for immune sequencing data. The table lists this clonotype with a count of one. As yet, its antigen is unknown. Study conclusions and caveats: Patients had higher frequencies than controls of about five TRBV segments, including TRBV5-6, TRBV5-1 and TRBV20-1.

Sequencing libraries made from TCR beta cDNA carried unique molecular identifiers. From the PCR reads, TCRdb called clonotypes with MiXCR, one entry per CDR3 protein. The data show some 700,000 distinct CDR3 sequences, 55% to 70% seen once. Germline CDR1 reads LGHDT; CDR2 reads YNNKEL (reference sequence). J was trimmed by 5 bases and V by 0 bases; bases with no gene match: 17. This CDR3 is built from 19 residues. Sequenced sample: blood. The chain is built from TRBV3-1 and TRBJ2-7; 9 nucleotides line up with TRBD2. This sequence was found in a girl aged 2 to 9 with multiple sclerosis. The CDR3 region is CASSQDLNKVAGVGDEQYF. The CDR3 DNA reads as TGTGCCAGCAGCCAAGATCTGAATAAAGTAGCGGGAGTCGGCGACGAGCAGTACTTC.